This is a list of T cell receptor beta chains from one sample in a study of blood T cell repertoires in COVID-19. The repertoire was sequenced with immunoSEQ multiplex PCR; TCRdb's copy has only in-frame clones and lacks some. The sample yields about 370,000 clones, around 92% seen once. Sequencing was performed on peripheral blood. These TCRs come from a woman under 40 with COVID-19, enrolled during active disease. CDR3s include the opening cysteine and the closing phenylalanine or tryptophan.

>TRBV7-2
CASSYTGGGIPLHF
>TRBV11-3
CASSVGRGETQYF
>TRBV7-8
CASSPPFLQETQYF
>TRBV5-6
CASSLTGGRETQYF
>TRBV2
CASRSWTGYSTDTQYF
>TRBV27
CASSAGSNQPQHF
>TRBV12-5
CASGLWVGDTGELFF
>TRBV9
CASSVLSGRYEQFF
>TRBV5-6
CASSPGGPETEAFF
>TRBV24-1
CATSGAGGNQPQHF
>TRBV11-2
CASSPSGYEQYF
>TRBV29-1
CSVEGISNTEAFF
>TRBV30
CAWSGGGHNEQFF
>TRBV14
CASSFGRGGNTIYF
>TRBV14
CASSQGLGLAGVRNEQFF
>TRBV4-3
CASSQGGRGRAGANVLTF
>TRBV11-2
CASSSLKTGNYGYTF
>TRBV7-2
CASSLAGLTTSYEQYF
>TRBV12-3/TRBV12-4
CASSLTENTEAFF
>TRBV6-5
CASKGPRGTEAFF
>TRBV6-5
CASSPDSFSNQPQHF
>TRBV4-3
CASSQDIWGAGQPQHF
>TRBV5-8
CASSFADRGHYEQYF
>TRBV11-2
CASSFAPGLADPKNIQYF
>TRBV15
CATRSSGGGGELFF
>TRBV19
CASSIGPASETQYF
>TRBV14
CASSLYGGSGNTIYF
>TRBV6-5
CASSYSTDHYEQYF
>TRBV9
CASSVSGAGGSMEQFF
>TRBV27
CASRPGRRGGQNEQFF
>TRBV7-2
CASSLASGGQGGGYTF